A selection of T cell receptor beta chains follows, all from one sample in a study of persistence of HIV-infected CD4 T cells. Their cognate antigens are unknown. Repertoires were generated with immunoSEQ multiplex PCR, while TCRdb's copy carries only in-frame clones and drops some. The sample carries about 48,000 clones, about 80% recorded once. The sequencing here drew on CD4+ T cells sorted from PBMCs after roughly 20-hour stimulation, taken from a patient who received antiretroviral therapy. Receptor source: an adult man with HIV who was CMV-seropositive. Both conserved end residues are part of each CDR3.

V	J	CDR3
TRBV6-5	TRBJ2-1	CASSFGLAGEGEQFF
TRBV3-1/TRBV3-2	TRBJ2-3	CASSQRLAGGGTDTQYF
TRBV7-2	TRBJ2-5	CASSFSGQETQYF
TRBV2	TRBJ2-1	CASNVLASYNEQFF
TRBV15	TRBJ1-2	CATSRATGGLGGYTF
TRBV7-9	TRBJ1-2	CASSSTENYGYTF
TRBV12-3/TRBV12-4	TRBJ2-1	CASSFGFYNEQFF
TRBV3-1/TRBV3-2	TRBJ1-1	CASSPQPWGTEAFF
TRBV7-9	TRBJ2-7	CASSLDRGTYEQYF
TRBV11-3	TRBJ1-6	CASSLGQGNSPLHF
TRBV3-1/TRBV3-2	TRBJ2-4	CASSQRDTSRSIQYF
TRBV9	TRBJ2-1	CASSVGTSGSNEQFF
TRBV2	TRBJ2-3	CASRATPITDTQYF
TRBV6-1	TRBJ2-5	CASSAGLAGGRETQYF
TRBV5-4	TRBJ1-2	CASSLPGRGMANYGYTF
TRBV30	TRBJ1-6	CAWRGSYNSPLHF
TRBV28	TRBJ1-1	CASTLVLATEAFF
TRBV5-8	TRBJ2-3	CASSAPGLHTDTQYF
TRBV9	TRBJ2-7	CASSVDMGEQYF
TRBV27	TRBJ2-7	CASSSPGLSTYEQYF
TRBV7-9	TRBJ2-1	CASSPGVGAVEQFF
TRBV3-1/TRBV3-2	TRBJ2-7	CASSPRERCGEQYF
TRBV18	TRBJ1-5	CASSPRRGSGNQPQHF
TRBV2	TRBJ1-2	CASTAWGGYTF
TRBV15	TRBJ1-2	CATSRDRSAGRYGYTF
TRBV30	TRBJ1-4	CAWSASDRAGEKLFF
TRBV7-3	TRBJ1-1	CASSAGTPAEAFF
TRBV5-6	TRBJ1-2	CASSPGEEGYTF
TRBV12-3/TRBV12-4	TRBJ1-2	CASTRDRASGYTF
TRBV5-4	TRBJ1-1	CASSLGFGQGNTEAFF
TRBV5-8	TRBJ2-7	CASSLWQTHEQYF
TRBV7-9	TRBJ1-3	CASSFNSPSTIYF
TRBV5-1	TRBJ1-6	CASSLEILTYNSPLHF
TRBV11-1	TRBJ2-1	CASSLMGGIVIF
TRBV15	TRBJ1-2	CATSRASQSSGGYTF
TRBV7-2	TRBJ2-5	CASSSSSGVYQETQYF
TRBV6-1	TRBJ2-7	CASSENRDASYEQYF
TRBV21-1	TRBJ2-1	CASSNGEQFF
TRBV3-1/TRBV3-2	TRBJ1-1	CASSQGIRPMNTEAFF
TRBV7-2	TRBJ1-2	CASSITLGVNYGYTF
TRBV18	TRBJ2-7	CASSLPRTGGYEQYF